A single T cell receptor (beta chain) is shown here with its context. Its specificity is not known. This sequence may be a read error, since a much larger clone differs from it by one base. Germline DNA was extracted alongside blood RNA, which was obtained from unsorted whole blood. The data originate from a study of tumor-infiltrating lymphocytes in primary liver carcinoma. Study details: Ranging in age from 30 to 69 years, the patients were men and women.

cDNA specific to TCR beta was made from 500 ng of total RNA, with a constant-region primer employed for priming. Libraries covering TCR beta were generated through three nested multiplex PCR rounds (using a slightly modified ARM-PCR). TCRdb re-derived calls from the multiplex PCR reads in MiXCR, one entry per CDR3 protein. This table holds approximately 300,000 distinct CDR3 sequences, roughly 60% found once. Points from the study as a whole: Significantly larger top-250-clone fractions were found in tumors than in blood (p = 0.039).

The source material was peripheral blood. The receptor was isolated from a man aged 40-55 years with primary liver carcinoma and hepatitis B virus infection.

The CDR3 sequence is CSESGVMLLDTEAFF. CDR3 DNA: TGCAGCGAGTCAGGGGTTATGTTATTGGACACTGAAGCTTTCTTT. The chain is built from TRBV29-1 and TRBJ1-1; D possibly corresponds to TRBD1 (6 bases). This CDR3 is built from 15 residues. With 7 bases removed from V and 3 bases from J, the gap between germline ends came to 21 bases. Germline V CDR1 and CDR2: SQVTM, ANQGSEA.